Listed below are T cell receptor beta chains from one sample, sequenced in a study of CD8 T cells in Susac syndrome. Using its own MiXCR run on the immunoSEQ multiplex PCR reads, TCRdb lists one record per CDR3 protein. The sample lists over 350,000 distinct CDR3 sequences; 75% to 90% were seen once. The source material was CD8+ T cells from PBMCs. The receptors derive from a human donor with multiple sclerosis. Both conserved end residues are part of each CDR3. Fields, in order: J gene, D gene, clone size, V gene, CDR3 DNA, CDR3 protein. D genes are given only for firm matches. The listing skips clone size in some rows; elsewhere it reads once, few, many or a size class.

>TRBJ1-1|.|once|TRBV9
TGTGCCAGCAGCGTAGAAGGGGATATGAACACTGAAGCTTTCTTT
CASSVEGDMNTEAFF
>TRBJ2-1|.|once|TRBV6-1
TGTGCCAGCAGTGAAGACCCGGGGCCCTACAATGAGCAGTTCTTC
CASSEDPGPYNEQFF
>TRBJ2-1|TRBD1|.|TRBV4-1
TGCGCCAGCAGCCAAGACATGGGGACAGGGTCTGATGAGCAGTTCTTC
CASSQDMGTGSDEQFF
>TRBJ2-5|TRBD2|few|TRBV10-3
TGTGCCATCAGTGAGTTTACGGGGCGGGAGTACCAAGAGACCCAGTACTTC
CAISEFTGREYQETQYF
>TRBJ2-7|.|.|TRBV5-1
TGCGCCAGCAGCTTGGATGCGGGGGCCCTTTACGAGCAGTACTTC
CASSLDAGALYEQYF
>TRBJ2-3|TRBD2|.|TRBV27
TGTGCCAGCAGTTTATCTCTTACGGAGCGGGGCGCGGGTGCAGATACGCAGTATTTT
CASSLSLTERGAGADTQYF
>TRBJ1-1|TRBD1|.|TRBV28
TGTGCCAGCAGTTTGGTAGGGGGCGCTGAAGCTTTCTTT
CASSLVGGAEAFF
>TRBJ2-2|TRBD2|.|TRBV11-2
TGTGCCAGCAGCCCCTTAGCGGGGGGCGTCACCGGGGAGCTGTTTTTT
CASSPLAGGVTGELFF
>TRBJ2-1|TRBD2|.|TRBV30
TGTGCCTGGAGTGTTGGGAGCGGGGGGGCGTTCCCCTACAATGAGCAGTTCTTC
CAWSVGSGGAFPYNEQFF
>TRBJ2-2|.|.|TRBV25-1
TGTGCCAGCAGTGAATTTTTCTCGAGCTTTAACACCGGGGAGCTGTTTTTT
CASSEFFSSFNTGELFF
>TRBJ2-7|.|.|TRBV16
TGTGCCAGCAGCCAAGATCTAGCTGGAGCCTACGAGCAGTACTTC
CASSQDLAGAYEQYF
>TRBJ1-2|.|once|TRBV2
TGTGCCTACATCCCCGGGAGGGGCTATGGCTACACCTTC
CAYIPGRGYGYTF
>TRBJ1-1|.|once|TRBV30
TGTGCCTGGAGTCCTCCTGGGGGTGAAGGCACTGAAGCTTTCTTT
CAWSPPGGEGTEAFF
>TRBJ2-3|TRBD1|.|TRBV6-1
TGTGCCAGCCTCTCCCCGGGACAGGGGACAGATACGCAGTATTTT
CASLSPGQGTDTQYF
>TRBJ2-5|.|few|TRBV19
TGTGCCAGTACCCTGGGAGGAGGGTTCCAAGAGACCCAGTACTTC
CASTLGGGFQETQYF
>TRBJ2-5|TRBD2|.|TRBV9
TGTGCCAGCAGCGTAGGGGGGGGACCACAAGAGACCCAGTACTTC
CASSVGGGPQETQYF
>TRBJ1-1|TRBD1|.|TRBV29-1
TGCAGCGTTTTGACAGGGGGTCCTGAAGCTTTCTTT
CSVLTGGPEAFF
>TRBJ2-1|.|.|TRBV25-1
TGTGCCAGCGAGAGAGGGGGCAATGAGCAGTTCTTC
CASERGGNEQFF
>TRBJ1-6|TRBD1|.|TRBV6-1
TGTGCCAGCTTTCCCTGGACAGGGGGAAAATCACCCCTCCACTTT
CASFPWTGGKSPLHF
>TRBJ1-2|.|.|TRBV6-1
TGTGCCAGACCCGACCTAGGGAATGAAAACTATGGCTACACCTTC
CARPDLGNENYGYTF
>TRBJ1-2|TRBD1|.|TRBV5-6
TGTGCCAGCAGCGGGACAGGTCTATTTGGCTACACCTTC
CASSGTGLFGYTF
>TRBJ2-7|.|.|TRBV20-1
TGCAGTGCTAGAGATGGATTCCGGGGTACCTACGAGCAGTACTTC
CSARDGFRGTYEQYF
>TRBJ2-1|TRBD2|once|TRBV20-1
TGCAGTGCCGCCGGGACTAGTTACAATGAGCAGTTCTTC
CSAAGTSYNEQFF
>TRBJ2-7|.|few|TRBV6-6
TGTGCCAGCAGTTACTCGAAGGGCGGCTACGAGCAGTACTTC
CASSYSKGGYEQYF
>TRBJ2-4|.|.|TRBV6-5
TGTGCCAGCAGTTCTCCGGGGTCCGGCCCACCAAACATTCAGTACTTC
CASSSPGSGPPNIQYF
>TRBJ1-1|TRBD1|.|TRBV27
TGTGCCAGCAGTTTATCGGGACAGGGGGCTCGGTGGGGGGGCCCTGAAGCTTTCTTT
CASSLSGQGARWGGPEAFF
>TRBJ2-2|.|.|TRBV7-9
TGTGCCAGCAGCTTGGACGTCAACACCGGGGAGCTGTTTTTT
CASSLDVNTGELFF
>TRBJ2-7|TRBD2|.|TRBV12-5
TGTGCTAGTGGTTTGGCGATAGGGACTAGCGTTCCGCGCGACGAGCAGTACTTC
CASGLAIGTSVPRDEQYF
>TRBJ2-5|TRBD1|.|TRBV6-5
TGTGCCAGCAGTTACTCCTTCCGGGACAGGGACGAGACCCAGTACTTC
CASSYSFRDRDETQYF
>TRBJ1-6|TRBD1|.|TRBV19
TGTGCCAGTCGCTGGGACAGGGGGCAGTCACCCCTCCACTTT
CASRWDRGQSPLHF
>TRBJ2-3|TRBD1|.|TRBV28
TGTGCCAGCAGGGGGCAGGGGGAGCCGGGAGATACGCAGTATTTT
CASRGQGEPGDTQYF
>TRBJ1-3|TRBD1|.|TRBV7-9
TGTGCCAGCAGCTTAGTGGACAGGCCCGAGGGAGGAAACACCATATATTTT
CASSLVDRPEGGNTIYF
>TRBJ2-1|TRBD2|.|TRBV9
TGTGCCAGCAGCGTAGAGGCTAGCGGGAAACCTACTCAGTTCTTC
CASSVEASGKPTQFF
>TRBJ2-7|TRBD2|.|TRBV5-4
TGTGCCAGCAGCTCCCCGGGACTAGCGGGAGGGGAACAGTACTTC
CASSSPGLAGGEQYF
>TRBJ2-7|.|few|TRBV12-3/TRBV12-4
TGTGCCACCTCTCCCTATCTGGGCTACGAGCAGTACTTC
CATSPYLGYEQYF
>TRBJ2-3|.|.|TRBV7-3
TGTGCCAGCAGCTTAATAGAGTCTGGTACGCAGTATTTT
CASSLIESGTQYF
>TRBJ2-1|TRBD1|once|TRBV27
TGTGCCAGCAGTTTATCGGACAGGGGGCCCGACAATGAGCAGTTCTTC
CASSLSDRGPDNEQFF
>TRBJ1-4|.|.|TRBV20-1
TGCAGTGCTAGAAAAACCGCAAGGAAAAAACTGTTTTTT
CSARKTARKKLFF
>TRBJ2-1|.|.|TRBV9
TGTGCCAGCAGCTTCGCCGGTACTTTTGATGAGCAGTTCTTC
CASSFAGTFDEQFF
>TRBJ2-7|TRBD2|few|TRBV4-1
TGCGCCAGCAGCGTGCCGGGACTAGCGGACGAGCAGTACTTC
CASSVPGLADEQYF
>TRBJ2-7|.|.|TRBV3-1
TGTGCCAGCAGCCAAGTAGTCCCAGGAACAGCTACGGCCGCGGGCCACGAGCAGTACTTC
CASSQVVPGTATAAGHEQYF
>TRBJ1-2|.|.|TRBV27
TGTGCCAGCAGTTCCAATATGAGGGGACGGAGGTACGGCTACACCTTC
CASSSNMRGRRYGYTF
>TRBJ2-7|TRBD2|.|TRBV9
TGTGCCAGCAGCCCCGGCACTAGCGGGGCTGGGGAGCAGTACTTC
CASSPGTSGAGEQYF
>TRBJ2-7|.|.|TRBV5-4
TGTGCCAGCAGCTTGGACAGGGAAATCCACGAGCAGTACTTC
CASSLDREIHEQYF
>TRBJ2-1|.|.|TRBV5-1
TGCGCCAGCGGAACAGGGTACGAGCAGTTCTTC
CASGTGYEQFF
>TRBJ1-1|.|.|TRBV7-7
TGTGCCAGCAGCCTGGGACCCTACACTGAAGCTTTCTTT
CASSLGPYTEAFF
>TRBJ2-7|.|.|TRBV27
TGTGCCAGCAGTTTAAACCAGGACAATACTTTTTACGAGCAGTACTTC
CASSLNQDNTFYEQYF
>TRBJ2-1|TRBD2|.|TRBV27
TGTGCCACCCAGCGGGAGGGCAATGAGCAGTTCTTC
CATQREGNEQFF
>TRBJ2-3|TRBD1|.|TRBV30
TGTGCCTGGACCTTAACAGGGGGTAGCACAGATACGCAGTATTTT
CAWTLTGGSTDTQYF
>TRBJ2-7|.|.|TRBV9
TGTGCCAGCAGCGCCGGGACCCAAAAGGGCCCGCTCTACGAGCAGTACTTC
CASSAGTQKGPLYEQYF
>TRBJ2-7|.|.|TRBV9
TGTGCCAGCAGCGCGGGACTTAGGAACGAGCAGTACTTC
CASSAGLRNEQYF
>TRBJ2-2|.|.|TRBV28
TGTGCCAGCAGTTCCCTCCGCATTAACACCGGGGAGCTGTTTTTT
CASSSLRINTGELFF
>TRBJ2-2|.|once|TRBV19
TGTGCCAGTAGTATAGGATTACAGTCCACCGGGGAGCTGTTTTTT
CASSIGLQSTGELFF
>TRBJ1-1|.|.|TRBV18
TGTGCCAGCTCTCAAGGACCTGAAGGGACTGAAGCTTTCTTT
CASSQGPEGTEAFF
>TRBJ2-4|TRBD2|.|TRBV28
TGTGCCAGCAGTTTTTGGGGCGGGAGGAGTCTAGCCAAAAACATTCAGTACTTC
CASSFWGGRSLAKNIQYF
>TRBJ2-1|TRBD2|.|TRBV19
TGTGCCAGTACCATCACTAGCGGGTCCTTCAATGAGCAGTTCTTC
CASTITSGSFNEQFF
>TRBJ1-2|TRBD1|.|TRBV5-4
TGTGCCAGCAGCTTGAACCCCGGGACAGGGGAGTTCTATGGCTACACCTTC
CASSLNPGTGEFYGYTF
>TRBJ1-1|.|.|TRBV5-1
TGCGCCAGCGGACACCCTGAAGCTTTCTTT
CASGHPEAFF
>TRBJ1-1|.|once|TRBV12-2
TGTGCAAGTCGCTTCTGTAAACCGGGACAGGGGTACACTGAAGCTTTCTTT
CASRFCKPGQGYTEAFF